What follows is one TCR beta chain and its context. Enrollment of patients from Seattle took place during active infection, with longitudinal follow-up. In the authors' workflow: Nucleated cell counts were estimated from reference gene primer amplification. Clones were read by immunoSEQ multiplex PCR, and TCRdb kept only the in-frame ones, dropping some. The D gene and trimming were derived from the DNA, and the V and J assignments and clone size from that table. Of 540,000 or so clones listed, around 90% are singletons. CDR1 SGHDT and CDR2 YYEEEE come from the germline V gene. V was trimmed by 2 bases and J by 8 bases, leaving 14 bases between them. The CDR3 is 14 residues long. This sample is drawn from a study of blood T cell repertoires in COVID-19. Study overall: The origin of the acute and convalescent COVID-19 samples was the United States, Italy and Spain.

The clonotype originates from a woman between 45 and 60 years old with COVID-19, enrolled during active disease. V is TRBV5-6 and J is TRBJ2-4, with D unclear. The sample taken for sequencing was peripheral blood. CDR3: CASSFVRVRDIQYF. Here the CDR3 DNA reads TGTGCCAGCAGCTTCGTCCGCGTAAGAGACATTCAGTACTTC. The variable domain in full, completed from reference TRBV5-6 and TRBJ2-4, reads DAGVTQSPTHLIKTRGQQVTLRCSPKSGHDTVSWYQQALGQGPQFIFQYYEEEERQRGNFPDRFSGHQFPNYSSELNVNALLLGDSALYLCASSFVRVRDIQYFGAGTRLSVL.